The T cell receptor beta chain under discussion was sequenced for a study of T cell repertoires in cytomegalovirus infection. Trimming shortened V by 5 bases and J by 1 base, and 11 bases separated the two germline ends. Germline V gene data show CDR1 as SEHNR and CDR2 as FQNEAQ (reference sequence). This CDR3 has 15 residues. Study-level results: CMV-specific HLA-C-restricted TCR beta clonotypes dominated the ex vivo response.

With regard to this clonotype: Its antigen is not known.

TCRdb re-called the reads through MiXCR, storing one row per CDR3 protein. The sample lists about 50,000 distinct CDR3 sequences, roughly 21% occurring once. V and J are TRBV7-9 and TRBJ2-2; D is uncertain. The TCR comes from a human donor in good health (CMV status not recorded). Some clones in this sample may be carry-over from other donors' samples. Sample: CD8+ T cells from cultured PBMCs, taken from culture after CMV antigen stimulation. CDR3 loop: CASSPGWGNTGELFF. Here the CDR3 DNA reads TGTGCCAGCAGCCCAGGATGGGGGAACACCGGGGAGCTGTTTTTT. The variable domain in full, completed from reference TRBV7-9 and TRBJ2-2, reads DTGVSQNPRHKITKRGQNVTFRCDPISEHNRLYWYRQTLGQGPEFLTYFQNEAQLEKSRLLSDRFSAERPKGSFSTLEIQRTEQGDSAMYLCASSPGWGNTGELFFGEGSRLTVL.